This TCR beta chain was retrieved from a study of Ad26.COV2.S vaccination and SARS-CoV-2 variants. Clones were read by immunoSEQ multiplex PCR, and TCRdb kept only the in-frame ones, dropping some. The sample has approximately 300,000 clones; approximately 86% are singletons. The CDR3 consists of 14 residues. Germline lookup yields CDR1 MNHNY and CDR2 SVGAGI (reference sequence). The germline V and J ends were trimmed by 7 bases and 2 bases, with 14 bases remaining between them. Stated treatment: roughly 19 received Ad26.COV2.S at low or high dose, single or two shots; 5 received placebo; per-sample allocation not given. Day 63 after the first vaccine or placebo injection was the time point for sampling.

The rearrangement links TRBV6-6 to TRBJ1-1, with TRBD1 as a possible D gene (5 bases). The source was peripheral blood, collected in a trial of Ad26.COV2.S vaccine versus placebo. The TCR originated in a person aged 18-60 years who received the Ad26.COV2.S COVID-19 vaccine or a placebo. The chain's CDR3 is CASILRGSNTEAFF. CDR3 bases: TGTGCCAGCATCCTGAGGGGCTCAAACACTGAAGCTTTCTTT.